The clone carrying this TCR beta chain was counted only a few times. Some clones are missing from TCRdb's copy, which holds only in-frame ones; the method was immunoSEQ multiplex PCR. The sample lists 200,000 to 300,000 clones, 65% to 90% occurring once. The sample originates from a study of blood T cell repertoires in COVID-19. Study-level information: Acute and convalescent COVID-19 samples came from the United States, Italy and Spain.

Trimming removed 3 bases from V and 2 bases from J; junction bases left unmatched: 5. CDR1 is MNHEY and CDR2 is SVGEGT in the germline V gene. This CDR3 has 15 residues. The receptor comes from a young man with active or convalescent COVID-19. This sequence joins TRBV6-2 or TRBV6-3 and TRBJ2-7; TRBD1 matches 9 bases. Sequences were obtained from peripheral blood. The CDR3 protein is CASSYGTGLAYEQYF. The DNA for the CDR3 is TGTGCCAGCAGTTATGGGACAGGGCTCGCCTACGAGCAGTACTTC.